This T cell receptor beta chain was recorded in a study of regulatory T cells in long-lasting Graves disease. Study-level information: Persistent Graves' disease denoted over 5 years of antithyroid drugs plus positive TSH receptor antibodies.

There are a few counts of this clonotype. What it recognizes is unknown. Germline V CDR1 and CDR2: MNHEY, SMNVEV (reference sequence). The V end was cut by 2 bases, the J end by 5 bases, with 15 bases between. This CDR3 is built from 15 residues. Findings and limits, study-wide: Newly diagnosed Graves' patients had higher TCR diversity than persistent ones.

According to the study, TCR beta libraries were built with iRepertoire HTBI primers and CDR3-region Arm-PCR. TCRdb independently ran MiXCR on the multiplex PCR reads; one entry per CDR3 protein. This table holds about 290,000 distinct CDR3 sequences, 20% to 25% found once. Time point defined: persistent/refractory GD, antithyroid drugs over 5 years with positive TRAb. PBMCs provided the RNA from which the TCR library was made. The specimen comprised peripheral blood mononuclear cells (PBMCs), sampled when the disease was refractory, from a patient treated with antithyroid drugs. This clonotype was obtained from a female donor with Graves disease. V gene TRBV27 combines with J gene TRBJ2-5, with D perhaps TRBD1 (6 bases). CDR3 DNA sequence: TGTGCCAGCAGTTTAATGTGGGGGCGCGGGGAGACCCAGTACTTC. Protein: CASSLMWGRGETQYF.